This TCR beta chain was captured by sequencing in a study of shared clonotypes between healthy human individuals. Study observations and caveats: The generation probabilities recorded for non-shared clonotypes fell below those of clonotypes shared by all four donors. What naive subsets generally showed was a larger estimated richness than memory subsets showed.

This clone appeared once. Its antigen remains unidentified. This sample also contains other DNA sequences that code for the same CDR3. The assay was carried out at the deep level. Assay: immunoSEQ multiplex PCR; the TCRdb copy retains only in-frame clones and omits some. Found here are some 700,000 clones, roughly 91% of them singletons; the top ten hold roughly 36%. The donors, all of them Caucasian adults, lived in Nashville, Tennessee. Source material: memory CD8+ T cells from PBMCs. The subset: CD45RO+ cells pooled with CCR7-negative TemRA cells. The receptor was isolated from a man aged 18 to 30 in good health. Some clones in this sample may be carry-over from other donors' samples.

DNA of the CDR3: TGTGCCATCAGTGACTCCTACGAGCAGTACTTC. Translated, it gives CAISDSYEQYF. This chain joins TRBV10-3 and TRBJ2-7; D uncertain. V dropped 3 bases and J dropped 0 bases, with 0 bases sitting between them. Germline CDR1 and CDR2: ENHRY and SYGVKD. This CDR3 has 11 amino acids.